This T cell receptor beta chain comes out of a study of blood T cell repertoires in COVID-19. Overall study: Samples representing acute and convalescent COVID-19 were sourced from the United States, Italy and Spain. Sources were T cells, B-cell-depleted T cells, or PBMCs; the material itself was cDNA or gDNA.

In the authors' workflow: Estimation of nucleated cell counts was performed using reference gene primer amplification. Only in-frame clones appear in the TCRdb table, and some are missing; sequencing was by immunoSEQ multiplex PCR. V, J and clone size are taken as reported in that table, and D and trimming were inferred from the DNA itself. The sample lists 150,000 to 200,000 clones; 82% were seen once. The CDR3 spans 14 residues. The specimen was peripheral blood. The rearrangement joins TRBV21-1 to TRBJ2-1; TRBD2 is taken as the D call from the table, unchecked against the DNA. TRBV21-1 is labeled a pseudogene. The source is a woman of 80 years or more with active or convalescent COVID-19. The CDR3 protein is CAIPGRDPAAEQFF. The DNA of the CDR3 is TGTGCCATTCCGGGGCGGGACCCAGCGGCTGAGCAGTTCTTC.